These T cell receptor beta chains were read from a single sample in a study of response to subunit inactivated influenza vaccine. TCRdb reanalysed the RT-PCR reads using MiXCR and keeps one entry per CDR3 protein. The repertoire holds 650,000 to 700,000 distinct CDR3 sequences, 15% to 19% seen once, with approximately 10% in the top ten. The source was PBMCs from blood, collected roughly 13 days after vaccination. The receptors derive from a man aged 45-65 years who received an inactivated influenza vaccine. The CDR3 runs from the conserved cysteine through the conserved F or W. Fields, in order: V gene, J gene, CDR3 protein.

TRBV5-1	TRBJ2-7	CASSLLEGNEQYF
TRBV5-1	TRBJ2-1	CASSRDSYNEQFF
TRBV25-1	TRBJ2-2	CASSETGLAGELFF
TRBV30	TRBJ2-5	CAWSVASGYQETQYF
TRBV29-1	TRBJ2-3	CSVEGLAGDWATDTQYF
TRBV21-1	TRBJ1-5	CASSKSSGQGVSNQPQHF
TRBV19	TRBJ2-3	CASSIVGGGTDTQYF
TRBV20-1	TRBJ1-1	CSAGSRAETNTEAFF
TRBV14	TRBJ2-3	CASSPFSGTSTDTQYF
TRBV20-1	TRBJ2-3	CSAIGQGATTTPGITQYF
TRBV27	TRBJ2-5	CASSWGAQETQYF
TRBV11-2	TRBJ1-2	CASSPSRVYGYTF
TRBV29-1	TRBJ2-7	CSVVLWRTGMRDPYEQYF
TRBV20-1	TRBJ2-5	CSARSDRGEETQYF
TRBV11-2	TRBJ2-5	CASSLSDGPQETQYF
TRBV3-1	TRBJ2-5	CASSPSGRQETQYF
TRBV14	TRBJ1-1	CASSQDAGWNTEAFF
TRBV15	TRBJ2-3	CATSRAWAGYTDTQYF
TRBV27	TRBJ2-7	CASSLSPQDYEQYF
TRBV20-1	TRBJ2-1	CSAGYSGTSVHNEQFF
TRBV10-3	TRBJ1-1	CAIKETQNTEAFF
TRBV28	TRBJ2-3	CASSHSRGFRDTQYF
TRBV20-1	TRBJ2-1	CSARSTSNEQFF
TRBV5-1	TRBJ2-7	CASSLAQSTYEQYF
TRBV29-1	TRBJ2-1	CSVETRTPSSYNEQFF
TRBV12-3/TRBV12-4	TRBJ2-7	CASSFGPSAEQYF
TRBV7-8	TRBJ1-5	CASSLDENQPQHF
TRBV18	TRBJ2-2	CASSPTEAGELFF
TRBV28	TRBJ2-7	CASSLKGYEQYF
TRBV18	TRBJ2-1	CASSPPRGQGNNEQFF
TRBV29-1	TRBJ2-1	CSDGRQLPNEQFF
TRBV6-1	TRBJ1-4	CASAIQMYPEKLFF
TRBV4-3	TRBJ2-1	CASSHPQRGGIYNEQFF
TRBV12-3/TRBV12-4	TRBJ2-1	CASSLAGSSKQFF
TRBV7-9	TRBJ1-1	CATEAGDTEAFF
TRBV19	TRBJ2-3	CASSKRDLGGDTQYF